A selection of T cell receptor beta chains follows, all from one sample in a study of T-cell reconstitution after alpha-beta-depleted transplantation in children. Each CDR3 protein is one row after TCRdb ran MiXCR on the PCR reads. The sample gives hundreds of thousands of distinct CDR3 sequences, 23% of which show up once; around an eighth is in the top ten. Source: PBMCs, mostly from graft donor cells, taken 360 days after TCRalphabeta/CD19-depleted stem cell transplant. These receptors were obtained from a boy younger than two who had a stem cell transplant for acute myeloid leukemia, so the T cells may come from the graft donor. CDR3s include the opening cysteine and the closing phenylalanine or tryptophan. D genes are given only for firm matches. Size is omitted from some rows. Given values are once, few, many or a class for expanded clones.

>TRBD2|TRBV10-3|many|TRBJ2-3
TGTGCCATCAGTGAGGGGGGGGTTGCCCCTGGCACAGATACGCAGTATTTT
CAISEGGVAPGTDTQYF
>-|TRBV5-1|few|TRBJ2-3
TGCGCCAGCAGCCACCGACTGCTCACAGATACGCAGTATTTT
CASSHRLLTDTQYF
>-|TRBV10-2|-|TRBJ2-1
TGCGCCAGCAGTCCCGGGACAGCGGGGAATGAGCAGTTCTTC
CASSPGTAGNEQFF
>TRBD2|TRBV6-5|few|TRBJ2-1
TGTGCCAGCAGTTCCCTAGCGGGGAGGGAGCAGTTCTTC
CASSSLAGREQFF
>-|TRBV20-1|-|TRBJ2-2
TGCAGTGCTAGAGTGTCACTGAACACCGGGGAGCTGTTTTTT
CSARVSLNTGELFF
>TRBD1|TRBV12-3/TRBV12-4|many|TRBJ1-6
TGTGCCAGCAGGTCACAGGGGGCTAACTCACCCCTCCACTTT
CASRSQGANSPLHF
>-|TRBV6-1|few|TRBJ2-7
TGTGCCAGCAGCCAACAGGGTATCGGCTACGAGCAGTACTTC
CASSQQGIGYEQYF
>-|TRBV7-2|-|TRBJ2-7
TGTGCCAGCAGCTTAATAGGGACCTACGAGCAGTACTTC
CASSLIGTYEQYF
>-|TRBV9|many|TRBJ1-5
TGTGCCAGCAGCACCCTAGACCGAAATAGCAATCAGCCCCAGCATTTT
CASSTLDRNSNQPQHF
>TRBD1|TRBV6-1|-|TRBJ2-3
TGTGCCAGCAGCCCCCGGGACAGGGGGCTTCGAGGCACAGATACGCAGTATTTT
CASSPRDRGLRGTDTQYF
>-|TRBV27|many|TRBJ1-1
TGTGCCAGCAGTCTGGCAGGGCGTGAAGCTTTCTTT
CASSLAGREAFF
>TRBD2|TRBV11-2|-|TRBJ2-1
TGTGCCAGCAGCAGAGGCGGGGGGGCCCCCTACAATGAGCAGTTCTTC
CASSRGGGAPYNEQFF
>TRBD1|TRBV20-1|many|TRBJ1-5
TGCAGTGCTAGGAGGACAGGGAGCAATCAGCCCCAGCATTTT
CSARRTGSNQPQHF
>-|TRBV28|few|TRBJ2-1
TGTGCCAGCAGTTTGAGGGTAGGGGAGCAGTTCTTC
CASSLRVGEQFF
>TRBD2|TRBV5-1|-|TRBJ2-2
TGCGCCAGCAGCCCCAACCGAAGGACTAGCGCCCCCAACACCGGGGAGCTGTTTTTT
CASSPNRRTSAPNTGELFF
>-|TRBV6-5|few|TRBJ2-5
TGTGCCAGCAGTTCGGACTACCCACAAGAGACCCAGTACTTC
CASSSDYPQETQYF
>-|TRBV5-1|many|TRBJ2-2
TGCGCCAGCAGGGAGAACACCGGGGAGCTGTTTTTT
CASRENTGELFF
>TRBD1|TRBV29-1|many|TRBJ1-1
TGCAGCGCAGCCTGGGGGGACAGGGACACTGAAGCTTTCTTT
CSAAWGDRDTEAFF
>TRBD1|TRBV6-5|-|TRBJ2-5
TGTGCCAGCAGTACTACAGGGGCACGGGAGACCCAGTACTTC
CASSTTGARETQYF
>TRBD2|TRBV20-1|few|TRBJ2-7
TGCAGTGCTCCCGGGGCTAGCGGGGGGACAGGGTACGAGCAGTACTTC
CSAPGASGGTGYEQYF
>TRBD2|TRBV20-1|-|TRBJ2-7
TGCAGTGCTGGCGGGGCAGGGACTATCTACGAGCAGTACTTC
CSAGGAGTIYEQYF
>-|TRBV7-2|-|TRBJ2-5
TGTGCCAGCAGCTTAAAGGGGGATAAGACCCAGTACTTC
CASSLKGDKTQYF
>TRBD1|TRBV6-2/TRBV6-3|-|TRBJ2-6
TGTGCCAGCAGTTACCCCCTGGGGCGACAGGGCAGCTCTGGGGCCAACGTCCTGACTTTC
CASSYPLGRQGSSGANVLTF